This record covers a single T cell receptor (beta chain). The antigen is not known. The table came from immunoSEQ multiplex PCR; TCRdb's copy has only in-frame clones and leaves some out. The sample has about 33,000 clones; 80% are singletons. These data are taken from a study of T cells in localized non-small cell lung cancer. V gave up 0 bases and J gave up 6 bases, with 20 bases separating them. Germline-derived CDR1 and CDR2 are LGHNA and YSLEER. This CDR3 is built from 18 residues. Study-wide results and caveats: Overall survival was longer when the density of T cells in the blood was higher.

This clonotype was obtained from a male donor at least 60 years old with stage III squamous cell lung carcinoma. The sample in question was peripheral blood, obtained before any cancer treatment. The gene calls are TRBV4-3 and TRBJ2-2, with D tentatively TRBD2 (6 bases). As DNA, the CDR3 is TGCGCCAGCAGCCAAGATGGGCGCGGGACCCTTAAGGCCGGGGAGCTGTTTTTT. It specifies CASSQDGRGTLKAGELFF.